This T cell receptor (beta chain) came from a study of tumor-infiltrating lymphocytes in localized non-small cell lung cancer. Findings of the study overall: TCR sequencing covered a subset of patients with enough tissue. Immunotypes IM1 and IM2 had similar TCR-derived T-cell fractions. Compared with uninvolved lung, tumors showed higher T cell infiltration by TCRbeta sequencing.

There are 14 residues in the CDR3. Trimming pared 0 bases from V and 6 bases from J, leaving 12 bases between. CDR1 is SGHNT, CDR2 YENEEA, per germline. This clone was recorded only once. Antigen unknown. Method: immunoSEQ multiplex PCR; TCRdb's copy keeps in-frame clones and lacks some. The sample yields about 8,900 clones, about 63% seen once. The clonotype was recovered from a human donor with non-small cell lung cancer. The specimen sequenced was uninvolved lung tissue not adjacent to the tumor. The chain employs TRBV11-3 and TRBJ2-7; D is perhaps TRBD2 (6 bases). The CDR3 DNA reads as TGTGCCAGCAGCTTAGATCCGACTAGGAGCGAGCAGTACTTC. This codes for CASSLDPTRSEQYF. Using reference TRBV11-3 and TRBJ2-7 for the parts outside the CDR3, the full variable domain is EAGVVQSPRYKIIEKKQPVAFWCNPISGHNTLYWYLQNLGQGPELLIRYENEEAVDDSQLPKDRFSAERLKGVDSTLKIQPAELGDSAVYLCASSLDPTRSEQYFGPGTRLTVT.